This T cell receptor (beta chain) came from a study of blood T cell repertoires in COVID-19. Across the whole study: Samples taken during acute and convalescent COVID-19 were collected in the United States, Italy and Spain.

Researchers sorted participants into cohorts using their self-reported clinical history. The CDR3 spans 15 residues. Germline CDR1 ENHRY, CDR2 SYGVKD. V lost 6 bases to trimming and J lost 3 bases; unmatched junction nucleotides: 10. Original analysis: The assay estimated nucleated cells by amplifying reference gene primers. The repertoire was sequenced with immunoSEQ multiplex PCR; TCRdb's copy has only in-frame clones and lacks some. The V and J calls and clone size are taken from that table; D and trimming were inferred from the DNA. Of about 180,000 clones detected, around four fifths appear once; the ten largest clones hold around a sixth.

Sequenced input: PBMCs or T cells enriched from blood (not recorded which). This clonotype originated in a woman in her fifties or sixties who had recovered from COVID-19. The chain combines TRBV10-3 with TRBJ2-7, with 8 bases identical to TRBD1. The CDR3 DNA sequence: TGTGCCATCAGGGACACCATAGGGACAGGCTACGAGCAGTACTTC. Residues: CAIRDTIGTGYEQYF.